This entry is about one TCR beta chain. This sample was included in a study of blood T cells in healthy people across ages. No fewer than 7 million PBMCs went into each sample. No fewer than 6 micrograms of total RNA were isolated from every sample. With 0 bases clipped from V and 2 bases from J, the junction kept 7 bases outside the gene matches. This CDR3 is 16 amino acids long. Germline assignment: CDR1 SGHRS and CDR2 YFSETQ. A second PCR of 7 to 11 cycles used a sample-barcoded 5' primer and a J-beta primer mix. Sequencing yielded, for each sample, at least 3 million paired-end reads carrying CDR3. MiXCR, applied by TCRdb to the 5' RACE reads, yields one record per CDR3 protein. Here the sample spans approximately 820,000 distinct CDR3 sequences, around 42% being singletons.

The clonotype originates from a man in his sixties in good health. This chain connects TRBV5-1 to TRBJ2-7, with TRBD2 identical over 8 bases. The sample taken for sequencing was blood. CDR3 in amino acids: CASSLGGSGITYEQYF. The CDR3 DNA reads as TGCGCCAGCAGCTTGGGTGGTAGCGGGATTACCTACGAGCAGTACTTC.